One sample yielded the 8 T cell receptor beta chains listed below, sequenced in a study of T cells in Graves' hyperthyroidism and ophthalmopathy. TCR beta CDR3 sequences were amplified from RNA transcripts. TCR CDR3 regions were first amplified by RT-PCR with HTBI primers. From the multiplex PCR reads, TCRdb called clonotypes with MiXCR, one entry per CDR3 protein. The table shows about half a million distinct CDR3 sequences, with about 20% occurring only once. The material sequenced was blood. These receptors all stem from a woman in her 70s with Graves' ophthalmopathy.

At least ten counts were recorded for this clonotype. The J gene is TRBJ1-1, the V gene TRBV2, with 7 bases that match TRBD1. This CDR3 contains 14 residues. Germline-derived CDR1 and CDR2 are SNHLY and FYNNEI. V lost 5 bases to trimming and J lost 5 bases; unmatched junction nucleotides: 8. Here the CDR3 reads CASSNRGWFTEAFF. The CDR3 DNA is TGTGCCAGCAGTAACAGGGGCTGGTTTACTGAAGCTTTCTTT.

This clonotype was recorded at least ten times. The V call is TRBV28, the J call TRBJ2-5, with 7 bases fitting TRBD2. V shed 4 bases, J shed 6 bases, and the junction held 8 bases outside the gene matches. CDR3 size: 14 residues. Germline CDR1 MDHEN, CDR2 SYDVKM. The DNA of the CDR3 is TGTGCCAGCAGTTATGAGGGAGGGAGGAAGACCCAGTACTTC. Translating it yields CASSYEGGRKTQYF.

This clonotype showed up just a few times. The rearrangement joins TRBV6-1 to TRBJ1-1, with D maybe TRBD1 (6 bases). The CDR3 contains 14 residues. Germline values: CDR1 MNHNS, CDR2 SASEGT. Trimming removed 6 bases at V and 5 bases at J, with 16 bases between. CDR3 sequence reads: CASSAGAVGTEAFF. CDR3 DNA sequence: TGTGCCAGCAGCGCGGGGGCGGTTGGGACTGAAGCTTTCTTT.

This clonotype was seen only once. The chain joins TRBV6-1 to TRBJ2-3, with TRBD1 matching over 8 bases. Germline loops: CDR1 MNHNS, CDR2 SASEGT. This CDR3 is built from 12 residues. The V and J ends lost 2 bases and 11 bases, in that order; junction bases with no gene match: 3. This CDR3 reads CASSETGGGQYF. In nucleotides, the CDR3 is TGTGCCAGCAGTGAAACAGGGGGAGGGCAGTATTTT.

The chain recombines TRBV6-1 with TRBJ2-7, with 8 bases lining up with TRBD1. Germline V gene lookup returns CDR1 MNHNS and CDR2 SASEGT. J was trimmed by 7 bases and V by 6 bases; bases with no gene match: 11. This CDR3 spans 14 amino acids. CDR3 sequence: CASRNRGSTGEQYF. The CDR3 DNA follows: TGTGCCAGCAGGAACAGGGGGTCGACGGGAGAGCAGTACTTC.

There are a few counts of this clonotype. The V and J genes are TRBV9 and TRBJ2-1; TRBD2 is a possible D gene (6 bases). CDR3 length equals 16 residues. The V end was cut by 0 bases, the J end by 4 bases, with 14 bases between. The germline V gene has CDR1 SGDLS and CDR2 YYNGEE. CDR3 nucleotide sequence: TGTGCCAGCAGCGTAGTTCAGAGCGGGCCATACAATGAGCAGTTCTTC. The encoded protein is CASSVVQSGPYNEQFF.

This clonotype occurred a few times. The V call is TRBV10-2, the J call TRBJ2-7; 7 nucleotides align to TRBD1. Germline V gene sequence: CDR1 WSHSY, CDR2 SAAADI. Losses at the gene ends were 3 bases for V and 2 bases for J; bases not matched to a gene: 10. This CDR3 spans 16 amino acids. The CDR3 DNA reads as TGCGCCAGCAGTGAAAGGTGGCAGGGGGATGCCTACGAGCAGTACTTC. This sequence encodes CASSERWQGDAYEQYF.

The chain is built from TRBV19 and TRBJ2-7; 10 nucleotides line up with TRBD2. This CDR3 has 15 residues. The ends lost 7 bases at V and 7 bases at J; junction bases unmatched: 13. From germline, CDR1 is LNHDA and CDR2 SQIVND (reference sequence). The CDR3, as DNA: TGTGCCAGTAAGGATCTAGCGGGAGAGCGGTATGAGCAGTACTTC. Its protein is CASKDLAGERYEQYF.